One sample yielded the 3 T cell receptor beta chains listed below, sequenced in a study of shared clonotypes between healthy human individuals. CD45RO-negative CD8 cells positively selected for CCR7 made up the naive population, which excluded terminally differentiated effector memory CD45RA+ cells. Some clones are missing from TCRdb's copy, which holds only in-frame ones; the method was immunoSEQ multiplex PCR. Among about 2.2 million clones listed, 80% to 95% were seen once. Sequenced material: naive CD8+ T cells from PBMCs. These receptors were taken from a man aged 18-30 years in good health. Some clones in this sample may be carry-over from other donors' samples.

V usage is TRBV28 and J usage is TRBJ1-2; no clear D. CDR1 and CDR2 from the germline V gene are MDHEN and SYDVKM. Trimming took off 5 bases at V and 2 bases at J, with 9 bases between the two ends. The CDR3 spans 13 residues. CDR3 nucleotide sequence: TGTGCCAGCAGTCAACAGCTGAACTATGGCTACACCTTC. It is translated as CASSQQLNYGYTF.

The sample holds one count of this clone. This chain connects TRBV6-5 to TRBJ2-1; 7 positions match TRBD1. CDR1 is MNHEY and CDR2 is SVGAGI in the germline V gene. With 5 bases clipped from V and 8 bases from J, the junction kept 12 bases outside the gene matches. The CDR3 covers 15 residues. The CDR3 DNA reads as TGTGCCAGCAGTCCCCCGGACAGGCCAGGCTATGAGCAGTTCTTC. Amino acid sequence: CASSPPDRPGYEQFF.

Remarks on this clone: This sample also contains other DNA sequences that code for the same CDR3. The chain joins TRBV7-9 to TRBJ2-1; no clear D gene. In germline, CDR1 is SEHNR, CDR2 FQNEAQ (reference sequence). There are 12 residues in the CDR3. Trimming took off 3 bases at V and 6 bases at J, with 6 bases between the two ends. DNA of the CDR3: TGTGCCAGCAGCTTCGGATCCAATGAGCAGTTCTTC. This codes for CASSFGSNEQFF.